A selection of T cell receptor beta chains follows, all from one sample in a study of CD8+ T cells in alopecia areata. The data were produced by immunoSEQ multiplex PCR, yet TCRdb's version contains in-frame clones alone and is incomplete. The sample lists 90,000 to 100,000 clones; about 40% were seen once. The specimen was CD4+ T cells sorted from blood. Source of these receptors: a human donor with alopecia areata. Both conserved end residues are part of each CDR3. The D gene is left open where the match is weak. The listing skips clone size in some rows; elsewhere it reads once, few, many or a size class.

TRBV5-1	NA	TRBJ2-2	NA	TGCGCCAGCAGCAGGGAATCTAACGGGGAGCTGTTTTTT	CASSRESNGELFF
TRBV29-1	NA	TRBJ2-1	NA	TGCAGCGTTGAAAGCCCGGACAATGAGCAGTTCTTC	CSVESPDNEQFF
TRBV29-1	NA	TRBJ2-3	TRBD2	TGCAGCGTTGACGGCGGGAGGGCCGGAAGGACAGATACGCAGTATTTT	CSVDGGRAGRTDTQYF
TRBV7-2	NA	TRBJ2-1	NA	TGTGCCAGCAGCCCCCTAAGGGGCGGGTCCCGCTCCTACAATGAGCAGTTCTTC	CASSPLRGGSRSYNEQFF
TRBV15	few	TRBJ1-2	TRBD1	TGTGCCACCAGCAGAGATAACAGGGGGCATGGTGGCTACACCTTC	CATSRDNRGHGGYTF
TRBV28	once	TRBJ1-5	NA	TGTGCCAGCAGGCGACCGGGAGCTAATCAGCCCCAGCATTTT	CASRRPGANQPQHF
TRBV7-9	NA	TRBJ2-3	NA	TGTGCCGCCACAGATACGCAGTATTTT	CAATDTQYF
TRBV4-1	few	TRBJ2-7	TRBD2	TGCGCCAGCAGCCATCTAGCGGGAGTTTACGAGCAGTACTTC	CASSHLAGVYEQYF
TRBV29-1	NA	TRBJ1-5	NA	TGCAGCGCAACACAGGGAGGGGATCAGCCCCAGCATTTT	CSATQGGDQPQHF
TRBV2	few	TRBJ2-1	NA	TGTGCCAGCAGTGACGGCTTTTACAATGAGCAGTTCTTC	CASSDGFYNEQFF
TRBV7-2	NA	TRBJ2-3	TRBD2	TGTGCCAGCACCACGTACCTAGCGGCCGATACGCAGTATTTT	CASTTYLAADTQYF
TRBV4-3	few	TRBJ2-1	TRBD2	TGCGCCAGCAGCCAAGATCGGAGCGGGGTCTCCAATGAGCAGTTCTTC	CASSQDRSGVSNEQFF
TRBV29-1	few	TRBJ2-7	NA	TGCAGCGTGTACCCGGGGCGGCTAGGGGGTGAGGAGCAGTACTTC	CSVYPGRLGGEEQYF
TRBV5-1	NA	TRBJ1-1	TRBD1	TGCGCCAGCAGCCCGGACAGGACCTCGTTCGAGACTGAAGCTTTCTTT	CASSPDRTSFETEAFF
TRBV4-3	few	TRBJ2-7	TRBD1	TGCGCCAGCAGCCCTTGGACAGGGGGCCACGAGCAGTACTTC	CASSPWTGGHEQYF
TRBV15	NA	TRBJ2-5	NA	TGTGCCACCAGCAGAGGGGTTAGCACAGAGACCCAGTACTTC	CATSRGVSTETQYF
TRBV2	NA	TRBJ2-3	TRBD2	TGTGCCACACGGACTAGTTTCACAGATACGCAGTATTTT	CATRTSFTDTQYF
TRBV11-2	few	TRBJ2-3	TRBD2	TGTGCCAGCAGCCCCACTCCACTAGCGTCCGCCACAGATACGCAGTATTTT	CASSPTPLASATDTQYF
TRBV29-1	once	TRBJ2-1	TRBD2	TGCAGCGTTGCCCAGATCATCACTAGCGGATACAATGAGCAGTTCTTC	CSVAQIITSGYNEQFF
TRBV7-2	few	TRBJ1-1	TRBD1	TGTGCCAGCAGTCTAGGGGGCGCGACCACTGAAGCTTTCTTT	CASSLGGATTEAFF
TRBV30	few	TRBJ1-2	NA	TGTGCCTGGACCGTTGGGGGCTATGGCTACACCTTC	CAWTVGGYGYTF
TRBV28	NA	TRBJ1-1	NA	TGTGCCAGCCAGACGAACACTGAAGCTTTCTTT	CASQTNTEAFF
TRBV28	few	TRBJ2-3	TRBD2	TGTGCCAGCATCATAACTGGCGGGGGGACCACAGATACGCAGTATTTT	CASIITGGGTTDTQYF
TRBV5-1	NA	TRBJ2-3	NA	TGCGCCAGCGCCAGAATAGCAGGCACAGATACGCAGTATTTT	CASARIAGTDTQYF
TRBV28	NA	TRBJ2-5	NA	TGTGCCAGCGGGCCGGGACTCCTAACGCGGAGGGTCCAGTACTTC	CASGPGLLTRRVQYF
TRBV30	NA	TRBJ2-5	NA	TGTGCCTGGAGTGCCCTCACGCAGGAGACCCAGTACTTC	CAWSALTQETQYF
TRBV6-1	NA	TRBJ1-2	NA	TGTGCCAGCAGTGAACTGAAAGCGGGCGGCTACACCTTC	CASSELKAGGYTF
TRBV5-1	NA	TRBJ1-2	NA	TGCGCCAGCAGTGGGGACGGGAACTATGGCTACACCTTC	CASSGDGNYGYTF
TRBV29-1	few	TRBJ1-5	TRBD1	TGCAGCGTCGCACAGGGGGCTGGTAATCAGCCCCAGCATTTT	CSVAQGAGNQPQHF
TRBV4-1	NA	TRBJ2-2	NA	TGCGCCAGCAGCCAAGTCCCCCTCACCGGGGAGCTGTTTTTT	CASSQVPLTGELFF
TRBV27	NA	TRBJ2-1	NA	TGTGCCAGCAGGCGACACAATGAGCAGTTCTTC	CASRRHNEQFF
TRBV9	NA	TRBJ2-7	NA	TGTGCCAGCAGCGCCTCCCTAGCGCCTACCTACGAGCAGTACTTC	CASSASLAPTYEQYF
TRBV7-2	few	TRBJ2-5	NA	TGTGCCAGCAGCACGCGTCGTACAGATCGGGAGACCCAGTACTTC	CASSTRRTDRETQYF
TRBV18	NA	TRBJ1-1	NA	TGTGCCAGCTCACCTTTGGAGCGGGGGACGAACACTGAAGCTTTCTTT	CASSPLERGTNTEAFF
TRBV5-1	NA	TRBJ2-3	NA	TGCGCCAGCAGCTTGTCCGGGGGGCCGATGGTAGATACGCAGTATTTT	CASSLSGGPMVDTQYF
TRBV7-9	NA	TRBJ1-2	NA	TGTGCCAGCAGCCCCAGTGCGGTCAGGGCAGATGGCTACACCTTC	CASSPSAVRADGYTF
TRBV5-1	NA	TRBJ2-5	NA	TGCGCCAGCAGCTTGGGATATCAAGAGACCCAGTACTTC	CASSLGYQETQYF
TRBV5-6	NA	TRBJ2-7	TRBD2	TGTGCCAGCAGCTTGCGCGGACTAGCGGGTTCGAGGGAGCAGTACTTC	CASSLRGLAGSREQYF
TRBV20-1	NA	TRBJ2-1	TRBD2	TGCAGTGCTAGCCAGGGACTAGGGGTCTTC	CSASQGLGVF
TRBV28	few	TRBJ2-1	NA	TGTGCCAGCAGTTTCTCCAGCCAAGAGCAGTTCTTC	CASSFSSQEQFF
TRBV5-1	few	TRBJ1-6	TRBD1	TGCGCCAGCAGCTTGAGACAGGGTGAACGATCACCCCTCCACTTT	CASSLRQGERSPLHF
TRBV7-3	NA	TRBJ1-5	NA	TGTGCCAGCAGCTTAGAAGGTAACAGTATGAATCAGCCCCAGCATTTT	CASSLEGNSMNQPQHF
TRBV30	NA	TRBJ2-7	NA	TGTGCCTGGAGTGTTCTGGGGTACGAGCAGTACTTC	CAWSVLGYEQYF
TRBV27	NA	TRBJ2-2	NA	TGTGCCAGCAGTTTAGCGGGACGGATCCTTCTGGGCGGGGAGCTGTTTTTT	CASSLAGRILLGGELFF
TRBV2	NA	TRBJ2-7	TRBD2	TGTGCCAGCAGTTCAAGGATCAAGACTAGCACAAAAACTTCCTACGAGCAGTACTTC	CASSSRIKTSTKTSYEQYF
TRBV4-3	few	TRBJ1-6	NA	TGCGCCAGCAGCCGGGTCCAGGGAGGAAGGAATTCACCCCTCCACTTT	CASSRVQGGRNSPLHF
TRBV28	few	TRBJ2-5	NA	TGTGCCAGCAGTTCCGCCGGAGCCCACCCAGAGACCCAGTACTTC	CASSSAGAHPETQYF
TRBV4-1	NA	TRBJ2-1	NA	TGCGCCAGCAGCCAAGTCGGCCAGCAACGCTCCTACAATGAGCAGTTCTTC	CASSQVGQQRSYNEQFF
TRBV30	NA	TRBJ2-5	TRBD1	TGTGCCTGGACCCAGAAACGGGACAGGGGGAAAGAGACCCAGTACTTC	CAWTQKRDRGKETQYF
TRBV10-2	NA	TRBJ2-2	TRBD1	TGCGCCAGCAGTGCCGACAGGGATAACACCGGGGAGCTGTTTTTT	CASSADRDNTGELFF
TRBV28	few	TRBJ2-7	TRBD1	TGTGCCAGCAGTTCGACCCGGGACAGCCTCTACGAGCAGTACTTC	CASSSTRDSLYEQYF
TRBV5-1	few	TRBJ2-5	TRBD2	TGCGCCAGCAGCTTGGGACTAGCGGGAGACGAGACCCAGTACTTC	CASSLGLAGDETQYF
TRBV7-2	few	TRBJ2-3	NA	TGTGCCAGCAGCTTGAGTCCGGTGGCGGATACGCAGTATTTT	CASSLSPVADTQYF
TRBV5-1	many	TRBJ2-1	NA	TGCGCCAGCAGCTGGCTAGCGAAACAGAATGAGCAGTTCTTC	CASSWLAKQNEQFF
TRBV18	NA	TRBJ2-1	NA	TGTGCCAGCTCACGAGACACTCTCGTAAGTGAGCAGTTCTTC	CASSRDTLVSEQFF
TRBV29-1	NA	TRBJ1-2	NA	TGCAGCGTTCTTACCAGACAGAGAAACTATGGCTACACCTTC	CSVLTRQRNYGYTF
TRBV7-7	NA	TRBJ2-7	TRBD2	TGTGCCAGCAGCGGGACTAGCGGGGAGTCCAAGCCCTACGAGCAGTACTTC	CASSGTSGESKPYEQYF
TRBV18	NA	TRBJ1-2	NA	TGTGCCAGCTCATCTCAGGATGGCTACACCTTC	CASSSQDGYTF